This T cell receptor beta chain was sequenced for a study of identical twins. Trimming stripped 0 bases from V and 5 bases from J, with 14 bases between. CDR1 is DFQATT and CDR2 is SNEGSKA in the germline V gene (reference sequence). The CDR3 spans 15 residues. Points on this clonotype: No conserved phenylalanine or tryptophan ends this CDR3, so it is likely a read error.

A universal primer site arose from template switching, and cDNA bore unique molecular identifiers. One entry per CDR3 protein, called by TCRdb with MiXCR from the 5' RACE reads. The top ten hold 1.5% to 2% of the sample, which has hundreds of thousands of distinct CDR3 sequences, around 5.7% seen once. Source material: naive T cells sorted from blood. The V call is TRBV20-1, the J call TRBJ1-5; D might be TRBD1 (6 bases). The TCR sequence derives from a young man in good health. Here the CDR3 DNA reads TGCAGTGCTAGAGAACAGGGCATCAGGGATCAGCCCCAGCATTCT. This gives the protein CSAREQGIRDQPQHS.